Listed here are 25 T cell receptor beta chains from one sample, sequenced in a study of blood T cell repertoires in COVID-19. Repertoires were generated with immunoSEQ multiplex PCR, while TCRdb's copy carries only in-frame clones and drops some. Of 250,000 to 300,000 clones in the sample, about 88% were seen once. The sequenced sample consisted of peripheral blood. The receptors here all came from a man aged 30 to 39 with active or convalescent COVID-19.

The chain has TRBV4-2 and TRBJ1-2; unclear D gene. The V end lost 0 bases, the J end lost 4 bases, and 9 bases lay between the germline ends. Germline assignment: CDR1 LGHNA and CDR2 YNFKEQ. The CDR3 covers 14 residues. In DNA, the CDR3 is TGTGCCAGCAGCCAAGAAGCGGGAGGCTATGGCTACACCTTC. Its translation: CASSQEAGGYGYTF.

The chain couples TRBV5-1 to TRBJ2-3; 7 nucleotides line up with TRBD2. The CDR3 has 14 residues. The ends lost 4 bases at V and 4 bases at J; junction bases unmatched: 6. The germline V gene has CDR1 SGHRS and CDR2 YFSETQ. The CDR3 nucleotides are TGCGCCAGCAGCCTGGGAGGGATCGCAGATACGCAGTATTTT. Protein sequence: CASSLGGIADTQYF.

V is TRBV19 and J is TRBJ2-1; TRBD2 aligns across 7 bases. J lost 4 bases, V lost 3 bases, and 15 bases had no gene match. This CDR3 has 18 residues. Germline V gives CDR1 LNHDA, CDR2 SQIVND (reference sequence). The CDR3 loop is CASSISTYYRGVYNEQFF. CDR3 DNA sequence: TGTGCCAGTAGTATCTCAACCTACTACCGGGGGGTATACAATGAGCAGTTCTTC.

This clone was counted between two and nine times. The J gene is TRBJ1-5, the V gene TRBV2; 8 bases agree with TRBD1. Germline assignment: CDR1 SNHLY and CDR2 FYNNEI. V gave up 5 bases and J gave up 0 bases; unmatched junction bases: 12. The CDR3 consists of 18 residues. CDR3 sequence (DNA): TGTGCCAGCAGTCTAGGGTGGGCAGGGGGCCTTAGCAATCAGCCCCAGCATTTT. Its protein is CASSLGWAGGLSNQPQHF.

The chain employs TRBV14 and TRBJ2-2, with 11 bases identical to TRBD1. CDR1 and CDR2 from the germline V gene are SGHDN and FVKESK. J lost 8 bases, V lost 1 base, and 6 bases had no gene match. The CDR3 length is 16 residues. The CDR3 protein is CASSQAGQGAWGELFF. As DNA, the CDR3 is TGTGCCAGCAGCCAAGCCGGACAGGGGGCGTGGGGGGAGCTGTTTTTT.

This clone was recorded a few times. The chain has TRBV19 and TRBJ2-2, with 9 bases aligning to TRBD1. CDR1 is LNHDA and CDR2 is SQIVND in the germline V gene (reference sequence). The length of the CDR3 is 16 residues. Germline trimming cut 5 bases from V and 2 bases from J; bases unmatched to any gene: 6. The CDR3 region is CASSLTGGLNTGELFF. For the CDR3, the DNA is TGTGCCAGTAGTCTAACAGGGGGCCTAAACACCGGGGAGCTGTTTTTT.

The gene calls are TRBV4-3 and TRBJ2-7; 7 nucleotides line up with TRBD1. The V gene end was trimmed by 3 bases and the J gene end by 6 bases; junction bases not matched to a gene: 17. This CDR3 has 17 amino acids. Germline V gene lookup returns CDR1 LGHNA and CDR2 YSLEER. The CDR3 DNA reads as TGCGCCAGCAGCCACCACCGAGGGGGCTCCTACTACACCGAGCAGTACTTC. It yields the protein CASSHHRGGSYYTEQYF.

The chain recombines TRBV5-8 with TRBJ1-1; 10 positions agree with TRBD1. Looked up from germline, CDR1 is SGHTS and CDR2 is YDEGEE. The CDR3 is 14 amino acids. The junction had 8 bases not matched to a gene; V was cut back by 4 bases and J by 8 bases. CDR3 DNA: TGTGCCAGCAGCCAAAGGGACAGGGGAACCGAAGCTTTCTTT. Translation: CASSQRDRGTEAFF.

CDR3 in amino acids: CASSTGGKNTEAFF. Here the CDR3 DNA reads TGTGCCAGCAGTACAGGGGGCAAGAACACTGAAGCTTTCTTT. The chain couples TRBV6-6 to TRBJ1-1, with 9 bases aligning to TRBD1. The germline V gene has CDR1 MNHNY and CDR2 SVGAGI (reference sequence). This CDR3 is 14 amino acids long. Trimming at V came to 5 bases and at J to 1 base, leaving 2 bases not matched to a gene.

This sequence joins TRBV5-1 and TRBJ2-3; TRBD1 might be the D (6 bases). Germline V gene data show CDR1 as SGHRS and CDR2 as YFSETQ. The V end was cut by 0 bases, the J end by 1 base, with 9 bases between. The CDR3 is made up of 15 amino acids. This CDR3 is CASSLVDRRTDTQYF. Here the CDR3 DNA reads TGCGCCAGCAGCTTGGTCGACAGGCGCACAGATACGCAGTATTTT.

This clone came up once. The chain is built from TRBV7-8 and TRBJ1-5, with a weak D call TRBD1 (5 bases). Germline CDR1 is SGHVS and CDR2 is FQNEAQ. V lost 5 bases and J 0 bases, leaving 11 bases between the germline ends. The CDR3 runs 15 residues. This CDR3 is CASSRDSYSNQPQHF. The CDR3 nucleotides are TGTGCCAGCAGCCGCGACAGCTATAGCAATCAGCCCCAGCATTTT.

J is TRBJ2-2 and V is TRBV6-2 or TRBV6-3; 10 bases align to TRBD2. J gave up 5 bases and V 2 bases, and 2 bases lay outside the gene matches. Germline-derived CDR1 and CDR2 are MNHEY and SVGEGT. The CDR3 covers 15 residues. CDR3: CASSYLAGVTGELFF. DNA of the CDR3: TGTGCCAGCAGTTACCTAGCGGGGGTGACCGGGGAGCTGTTTTTT.

This clone has a handful of counts. V gene TRBV19 combines with J gene TRBJ2-7; D may be TRBD1 (7 bases). The CDR3 is made up of 15 amino acids. Germline V gene data show CDR1 as LNHDA and CDR2 as SQIVND (reference sequence). The V gene lost 4 bases and the J gene lost 5 bases, with 18 bases spanning the gap. The CDR3 DNA reads as TGTGCCAGTAGTAGCGGGACAGTTGGCCTGGACGAGCAGTACTTC. Protein: CASSSGTVGLDEQYF.

V and J are TRBV18 and TRBJ1-4; the D gene is possibly TRBD1 (6 bases). V dropped 6 bases and J dropped 5 bases, with 13 bases sitting between them. Germline assignment: CDR1 KGHSH and CDR2 LQKENI. The CDR3 contains 14 residues. CDR3 sequence reads: CASSPGGQNEKLFF. The CDR3, as DNA: TGTGCCAGCTCTCCGGGGGGGCAAAATGAAAAACTGTTTTTT.

The V call is TRBV5-1, the J call TRBJ1-6; D ambiguous. The germline V gene has CDR1 SGHRS and CDR2 YFSETQ. V lost 5 bases and J 8 bases, leaving 11 bases between the germline ends. The CDR3 extends over 13 amino acids. CDR3 sequence: CASRSSRDSPLHF. CDR3 nucleotides: TGCGCCAGCAGAAGCTCCCGAGATTCACCCCTCCACTTT.

V gene TRBV4-1 combines with J gene TRBJ1-5, with 7 positions matching TRBD1. This CDR3 has 15 residues. Losses at the gene ends were 4 bases for V and 2 bases for J; bases not matched to a gene: 5. Germline CDR1 reads MGHRA; CDR2 reads YSYEKL. This CDR3 is CASSRQGQGNQPQHF. In DNA, the CDR3 is TGCGCCAGCAGCCGTCAAGGACAGGGCAATCAGCCCCAGCATTTT.

Regarding this clone: Germline is not matched at one junction end, which may reflect a read error. The chain carries TRBV2 and TRBJ1-6, with D hard to call. The CDR3 loop spans 15 amino acids. Germline-derived CDR1 and CDR2 are SNHLY and FYNNEI. The CDR3 DNA follows: TGTGCCAGCAAATCGCCGACTGATGATAATTCACCCTTCCACTTT. Protein product: CASKSPTDDNSPFHF.

V is TRBV30 and J is TRBJ1-1, with TRBD1 identical over 7 bases. The CDR3 has 13 residues. V trimming: 1 base; J trimming: 3 bases; junction bases outside the gene matches: 2. Per the germline V gene, CDR1 is GTSNPN and CDR2 is SVGIG (reference sequence). This chain's CDR3 is CAWSGQGYTEAFF. The CDR3 coding sequence is TGTGCCTGGAGTGGACAGGGCTACACTGAAGCTTTCTTT.

The chain carries TRBV30 and TRBJ2-5; 13 nucleotides match TRBD2. This CDR3 is built from 15 residues. The germline gives CDR1 GTSNPN, CDR2 SVGIG (reference sequence). With V trimmed by 1 base and J by 4 bases, 3 bases remained unmatched. The CDR3 reads CAWSAGLAGVETQYF. CDR3 coding DNA: TGTGCCTGGAGTGCCGGACTAGCGGGGGTAGAGACCCAGTACTTC.

Written as DNA, the CDR3 is TGTGCCACCAGTGATTACCGGGACAGGGTCTACGAGCAGTACTTC. This sequence encodes CATSDYRDRVYEQYF. The genes are TRBV24-1 and TRBJ2-7; 9 bases map to TRBD1. J gave up 3 bases and V 2 bases, and 4 bases lay outside the gene matches. Germline V lookup: CDR1 KGHDR, CDR2 SFDVKD. The CDR3 runs to 15 residues.

J is TRBJ2-2 and V is TRBV5-8; 7 bases match TRBD1. Germline V gene data show CDR1 as SGHTS and CDR2 as YDEGEE. V dropped 9 bases and J dropped 2; count of bases not matched to a gene: 7. This CDR3 contains 14 residues. CDR3 sequence: CAIIRQGNTGELFF. The CDR3 DNA is TGTGCCATCATCAGACAGGGCAACACCGGGGAGCTGTTTTTT.

The gene calls are TRBV6-2 or TRBV6-3 and TRBJ2-3; 8 bases align to TRBD2. Germline loops: CDR1 MNHEY, CDR2 SVGEGT. The junction had 10 bases not matched to a gene; V was cut back by 5 bases and J by 6 bases. This CDR3 is built from 15 residues. CDR3 in amino acids: CASSESGGAVDTQYF. CDR3 coding DNA: TGTGCCAGCAGTGAGAGCGGGGGAGCCGTCGATACGCAGTATTTT.

Here the CDR3 reads CASSAPLSEQFF. CDR3 nucleotides: TGTGCCAGCAGCGCACCCCTGAGTGAGCAGTTCTTC. V is TRBV7-2 and J is TRBJ2-1; D gene unclear. The CDR3 covers 12 residues. Between the trimmed V and J ends, which lost 5 bases and 9 bases, there was a span of 11 bases. Germline CDR1 reads SGHTA; CDR2 reads FQGNSA.

The chain has TRBV9 and TRBJ2-3, with no clear D. CDR1 is SGDLS and CDR2 is YYNGEE in the germline V gene. Between the trimmed V and J ends, which lost 1 base and 7 bases, there was a span of 16 bases. CDR3 size: 15 residues. CDR3 coding DNA: TGTGCCAGCAGCGTAAGTCCCACTCCCGAGCATACGCAGTATTTT. This gives the protein CASSVSPTPEHTQYF.

This clone was found a few times. The J gene is TRBJ2-2, the V gene TRBV7-9, with 10 bases that match TRBD2. Germline lookup yields CDR1 SEHNR and CDR2 FQNEAQ (reference sequence). Trimming removed 4 bases from V and 5 bases from J; junction bases left unmatched: 4. The CDR3 spans 15 residues. This CDR3 is CASSSLSGGTGELFF. For the CDR3, the DNA is TGTGCCAGCAGCTCACTTAGCGGGGGGACCGGGGAGCTGTTTTTT.